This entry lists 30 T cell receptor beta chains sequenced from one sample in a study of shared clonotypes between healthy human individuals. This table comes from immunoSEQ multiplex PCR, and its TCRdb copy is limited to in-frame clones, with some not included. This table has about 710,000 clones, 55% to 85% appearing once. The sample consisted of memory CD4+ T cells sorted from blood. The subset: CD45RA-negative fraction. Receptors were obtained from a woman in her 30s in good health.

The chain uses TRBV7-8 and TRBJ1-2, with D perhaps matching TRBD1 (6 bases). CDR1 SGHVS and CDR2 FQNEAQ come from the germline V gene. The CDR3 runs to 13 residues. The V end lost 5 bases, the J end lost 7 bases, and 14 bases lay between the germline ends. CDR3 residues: CASSPQGMSGYTF. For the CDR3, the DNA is TGTGCCAGCAGCCCCCAGGGGATGAGTGGCTACACCTTC.

The CDR3 DNA reads as TGTGCCAGCAGCTTAGCTGGGACTAGCGGGAGGGCAGGCAATGAGCAGTTCTTC. Protein: CASSLAGTSGRAGNEQFF. This chain connects TRBV11-3 to TRBJ2-1; TRBD2 aligns across 16 bases. The V segment lost 1 base and the J segment 6 bases; nucleotides outside the gene matches: 6. Germline V gene lookup returns CDR1 SGHNT and CDR2 YENEEA. The CDR3 is 18 amino acids.

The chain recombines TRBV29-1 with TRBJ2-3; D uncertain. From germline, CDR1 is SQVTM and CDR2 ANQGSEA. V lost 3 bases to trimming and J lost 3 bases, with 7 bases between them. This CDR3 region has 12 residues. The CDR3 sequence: CSVDLGTDTQYF. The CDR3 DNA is TGCAGCGTTGACCTAGGTACAGATACGCAGTATTTT.

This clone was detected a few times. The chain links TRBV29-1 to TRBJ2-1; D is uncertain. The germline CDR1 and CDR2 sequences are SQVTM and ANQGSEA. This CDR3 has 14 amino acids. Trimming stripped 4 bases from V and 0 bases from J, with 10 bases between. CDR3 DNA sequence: TGCAGCGTTGCGGCCTTAAGCTCCTACAATGAGCAGTTCTTC. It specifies CSVAALSSYNEQFF.

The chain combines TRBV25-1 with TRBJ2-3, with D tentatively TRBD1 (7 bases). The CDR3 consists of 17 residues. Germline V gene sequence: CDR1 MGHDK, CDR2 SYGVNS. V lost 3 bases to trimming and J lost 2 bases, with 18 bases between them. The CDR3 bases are TGTGCCAGCAGTGATAAACAGGGGACGGGGGACACAGATACGCAGTATTTT. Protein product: CASSDKQGTGDTDTQYF.

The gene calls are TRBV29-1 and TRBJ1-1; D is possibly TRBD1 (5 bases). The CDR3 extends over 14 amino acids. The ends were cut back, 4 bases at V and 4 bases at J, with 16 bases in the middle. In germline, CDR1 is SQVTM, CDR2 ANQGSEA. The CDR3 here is CSVGGTAKSTEAFF. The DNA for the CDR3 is TGCAGCGTTGGGGGGACTGCGAAGAGCACTGAAGCTTTCTTT. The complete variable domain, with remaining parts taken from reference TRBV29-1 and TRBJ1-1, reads SAVISQKPSRDICQRGTSLTIQCQVDSQVTMMFWYRQQPGQSLTLIATANQGSEATYESGFVIDKFPISRPNLTFSTLTVSNMSPEDSSIYLCSVGGTAKSTEAFFGQGTRLTVV.

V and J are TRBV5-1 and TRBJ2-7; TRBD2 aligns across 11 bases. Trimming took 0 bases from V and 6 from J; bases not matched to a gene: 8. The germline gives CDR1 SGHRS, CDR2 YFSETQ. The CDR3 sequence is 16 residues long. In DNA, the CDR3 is TGCGCCAGCAGCTTGGGCGTACTAGCGGGAGCAGGCGAGCAGTACTTC. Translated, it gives CASSLGVLAGAGEQYF.

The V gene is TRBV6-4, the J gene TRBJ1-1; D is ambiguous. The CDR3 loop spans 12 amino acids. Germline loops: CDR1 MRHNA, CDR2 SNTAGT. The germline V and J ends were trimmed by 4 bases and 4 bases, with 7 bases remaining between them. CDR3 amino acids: CASSGSSTEAFF. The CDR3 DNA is TGTGCCAGCAGTGGTTCTAGCACTGAAGCTTTCTTT.

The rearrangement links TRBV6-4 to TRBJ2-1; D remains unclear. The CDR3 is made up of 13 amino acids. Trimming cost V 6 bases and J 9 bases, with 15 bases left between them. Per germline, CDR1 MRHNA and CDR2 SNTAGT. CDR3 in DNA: TGTGCCAGCAGCCCCAAAATTGGTCGTGAGCAGTTCTTC. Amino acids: CASSPKIGREQFF.

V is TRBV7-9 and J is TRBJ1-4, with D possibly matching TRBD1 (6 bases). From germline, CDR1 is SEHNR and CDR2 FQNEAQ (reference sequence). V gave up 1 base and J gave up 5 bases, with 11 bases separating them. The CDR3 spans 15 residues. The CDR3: CASSLGSGDNEKLFF. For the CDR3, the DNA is TGTGCCAGCAGCTTAGGGTCAGGGGACAATGAAAAACTGTTTTTT.

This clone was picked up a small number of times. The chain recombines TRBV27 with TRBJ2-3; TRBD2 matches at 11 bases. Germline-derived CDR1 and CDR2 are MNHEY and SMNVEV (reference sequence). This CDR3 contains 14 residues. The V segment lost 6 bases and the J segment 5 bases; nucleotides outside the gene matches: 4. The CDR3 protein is CASSSLAGGDTQYF. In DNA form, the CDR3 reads TGTGCCAGCAGCTCGCTAGCGGGAGGAGATACGCAGTATTTT.

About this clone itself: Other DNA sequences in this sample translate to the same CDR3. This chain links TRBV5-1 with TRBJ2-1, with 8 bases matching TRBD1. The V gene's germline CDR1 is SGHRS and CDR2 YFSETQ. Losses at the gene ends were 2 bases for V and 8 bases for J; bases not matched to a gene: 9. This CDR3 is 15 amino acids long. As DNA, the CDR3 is TGCGCCAGCAGCTTAGGCAGGGGGCGCGGGGATGAGCAGTTCTTC. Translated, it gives CASSLGRGRGDEQFF.

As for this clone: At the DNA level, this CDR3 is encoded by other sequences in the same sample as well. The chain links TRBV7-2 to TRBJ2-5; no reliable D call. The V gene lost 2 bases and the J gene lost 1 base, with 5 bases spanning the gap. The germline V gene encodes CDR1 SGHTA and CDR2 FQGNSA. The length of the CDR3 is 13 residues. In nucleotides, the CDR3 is TGTGCCAGCAGCTTAAACAGCCAAGAGACCCAGTACTTC. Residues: CASSLNSQETQYF. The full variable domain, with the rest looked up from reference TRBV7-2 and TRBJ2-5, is GAGVSQSPSNKVTEKGKDVELRCDPISGHTALYWYRQSLGQGLEFLIYFQGNSAPDKSGLPSDRFSAERTGGSVSTLTIQRTQQEDSAVYLCASSLNSQETQYFGPGTRLLVL.

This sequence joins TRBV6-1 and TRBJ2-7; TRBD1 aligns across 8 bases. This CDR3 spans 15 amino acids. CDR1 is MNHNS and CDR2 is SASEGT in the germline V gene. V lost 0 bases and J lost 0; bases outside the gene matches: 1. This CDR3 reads CASSEAQGGSYEQYF. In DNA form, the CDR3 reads TGTGCCAGCAGTGAAGCACAGGGGGGCTCCTACGAGCAGTACTTC.

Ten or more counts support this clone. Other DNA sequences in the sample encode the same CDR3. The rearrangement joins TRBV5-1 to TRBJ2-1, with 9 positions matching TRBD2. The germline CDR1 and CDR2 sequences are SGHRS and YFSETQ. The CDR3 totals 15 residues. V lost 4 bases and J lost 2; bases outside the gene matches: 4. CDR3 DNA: TGCGCCAGCAGCCCGACTAGCGGAGCCTACAATGAGCAGTTCTTC. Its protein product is CASSPTSGAYNEQFF. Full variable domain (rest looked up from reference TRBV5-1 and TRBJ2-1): KAGVTQTPRYLIKTRGQQVTLSCSPISGHRSVSWYQQTPGQGLQFLFEYFSETQRNKGNFPGRFSGRQFSNSRSEMNVSTLELGDSALYLCASSPTSGAYNEQFFGPGTRLTVL.

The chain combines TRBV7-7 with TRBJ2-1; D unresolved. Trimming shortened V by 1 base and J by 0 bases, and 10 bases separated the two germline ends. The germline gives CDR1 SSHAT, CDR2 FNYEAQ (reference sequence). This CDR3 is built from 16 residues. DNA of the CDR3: TGTGCCAGCAGCTTAGAGGCTAGTAGCTCCTACAATGAGCAGTTCTTC. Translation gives CASSLEASSSYNEQFF.

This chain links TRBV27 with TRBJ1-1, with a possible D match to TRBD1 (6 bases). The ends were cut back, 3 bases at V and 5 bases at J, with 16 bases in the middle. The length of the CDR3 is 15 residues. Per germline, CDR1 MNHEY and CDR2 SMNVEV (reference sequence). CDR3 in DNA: TGTGCCAGCAGTTTGGGAAAACAGGGACGTACTGAAGCTTTCTTT. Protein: CASSLGKQGRTEAFF.

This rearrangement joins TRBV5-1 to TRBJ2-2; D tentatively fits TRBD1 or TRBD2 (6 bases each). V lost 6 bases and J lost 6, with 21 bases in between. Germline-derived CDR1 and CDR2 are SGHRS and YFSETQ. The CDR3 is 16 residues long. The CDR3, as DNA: TGCGCCAGCACCACCCCCGTCGTGGGGGGCGCCGGGGAGCTGTTTTTT. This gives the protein CASTTPVVGGAGELFF.

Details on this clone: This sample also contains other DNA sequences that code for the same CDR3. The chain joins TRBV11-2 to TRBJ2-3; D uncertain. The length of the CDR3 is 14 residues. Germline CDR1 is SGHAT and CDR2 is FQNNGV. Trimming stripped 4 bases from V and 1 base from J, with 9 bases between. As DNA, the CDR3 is TGTGCCAGCAGCTCTGGCGGCGGCACAGATACGCAGTATTTT. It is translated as CASSSGGGTDTQYF.

The CDR3 region has the DNA TGTGCCACCTACCTCAATGGAAACACCATATATTTT. Translating it yields CATYLNGNTIYF. This chain links TRBV28 with TRBJ1-3; unclear D gene. CDR1 and CDR2 from the germline V gene are MDHEN and SYDVKM. The CDR3 has 12 residues. Trimming stripped 10 bases from V and 3 bases from J, with 10 bases between.

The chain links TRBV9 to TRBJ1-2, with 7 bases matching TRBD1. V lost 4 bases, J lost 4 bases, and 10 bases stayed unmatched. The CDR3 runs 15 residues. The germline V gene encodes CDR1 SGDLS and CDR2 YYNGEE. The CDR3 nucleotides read TGTGCCAGCAGCCCTCCTGCAGGGGGGCCCTATGGCTACACCTTC. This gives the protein CASSPPAGGPYGYTF.

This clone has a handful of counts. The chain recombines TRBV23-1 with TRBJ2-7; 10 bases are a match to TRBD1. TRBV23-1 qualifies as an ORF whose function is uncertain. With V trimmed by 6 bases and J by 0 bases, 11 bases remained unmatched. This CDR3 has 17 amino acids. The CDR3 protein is CASSPAPGQGSSYEQYF. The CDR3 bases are TGCGCCAGCAGCCCCGCTCCGGGACAGGGGAGCTCCTACGAGCAGTACTTC.

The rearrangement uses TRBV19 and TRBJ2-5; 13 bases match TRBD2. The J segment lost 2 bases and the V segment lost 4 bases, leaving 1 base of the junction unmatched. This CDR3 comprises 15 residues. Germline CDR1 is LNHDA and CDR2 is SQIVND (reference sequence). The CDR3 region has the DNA TGTGCCAGTAGTAGACTAGCGGGAGGACAAGAGACCCAGTACTTC. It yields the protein CASSRLAGGQETQYF.

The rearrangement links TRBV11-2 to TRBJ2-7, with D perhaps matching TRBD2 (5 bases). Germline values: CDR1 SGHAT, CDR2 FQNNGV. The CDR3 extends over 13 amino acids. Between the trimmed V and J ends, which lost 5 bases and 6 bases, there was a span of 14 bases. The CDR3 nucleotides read TGTGCCAGCAGCACCGGGGTTCGGCGCGAGCAGTACTTC. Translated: CASSTGVRREQYF.

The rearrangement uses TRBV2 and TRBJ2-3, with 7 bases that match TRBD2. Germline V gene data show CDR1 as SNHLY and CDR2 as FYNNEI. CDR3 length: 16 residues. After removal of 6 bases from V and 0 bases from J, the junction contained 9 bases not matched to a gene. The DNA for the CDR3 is TGTGCCAGCAGCAGAAGGGGTAGCGGGAGCACAGATACGCAGTATTTT. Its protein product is CASSRRGSGSTDTQYF.

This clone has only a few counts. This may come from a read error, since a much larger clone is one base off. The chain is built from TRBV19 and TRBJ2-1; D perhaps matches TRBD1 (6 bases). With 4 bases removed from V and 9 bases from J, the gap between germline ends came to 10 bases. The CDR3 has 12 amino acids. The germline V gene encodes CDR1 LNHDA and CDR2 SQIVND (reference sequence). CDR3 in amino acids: CASSNQGTEQFF. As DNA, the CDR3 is TGTGCCAGTAGTAACCAGGGGACTGAGCAGTTCTTC.

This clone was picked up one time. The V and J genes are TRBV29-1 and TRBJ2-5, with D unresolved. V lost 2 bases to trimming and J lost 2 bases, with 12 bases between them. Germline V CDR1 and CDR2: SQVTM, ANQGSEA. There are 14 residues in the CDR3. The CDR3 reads CSVEMADRQETQYF. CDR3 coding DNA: TGCAGCGTTGAAATGGCGGACCGACAAGAGACCCAGTACTTC.

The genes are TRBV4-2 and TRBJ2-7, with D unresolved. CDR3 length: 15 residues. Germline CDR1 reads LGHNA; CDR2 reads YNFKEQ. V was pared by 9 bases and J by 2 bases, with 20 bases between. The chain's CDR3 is CARIMVWAAPYEQYF. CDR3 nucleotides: TGTGCCAGAATTATGGTTTGGGCAGCACCCTACGAGCAGTACTTC.

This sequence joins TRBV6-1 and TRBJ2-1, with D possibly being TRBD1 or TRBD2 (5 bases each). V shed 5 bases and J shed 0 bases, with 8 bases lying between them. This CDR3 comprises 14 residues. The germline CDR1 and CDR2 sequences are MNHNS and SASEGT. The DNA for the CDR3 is TGTGCCAGCAGTAGGGACCTCTCCTACAATGAGCAGTTCTTC. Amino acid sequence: CASSRDLSYNEQFF.

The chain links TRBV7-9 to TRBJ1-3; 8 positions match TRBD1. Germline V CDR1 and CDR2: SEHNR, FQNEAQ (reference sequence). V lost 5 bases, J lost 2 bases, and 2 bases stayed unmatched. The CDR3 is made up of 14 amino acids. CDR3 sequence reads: CASSTGGPGNTIYF. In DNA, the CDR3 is TGTGCCAGCAGCACAGGGGGACCTGGAAACACCATATATTTT.